The sequence of this T cell receptor beta chain was determined in a study of OX40 agonist ivuxolimab in advanced cancers. Autoimmune disease history or systemic immunosuppression meant exclusion. Broader study findings: The study found among the lowest clonal expansion in partial responders at 0.1-3.0 mg/kg. Fewer expanded clones were found on average in CD4+ than in CD8+ T cells.

Assay: immunoSEQ multiplex PCR; the TCRdb copy retains only in-frame clones and omits some. The table includes some 60,000 clones, 75% to 95% detected once. On this clone: Its target is unknown.

In germline, CDR1 is SGHNT, CDR2 YYREEE (reference sequence). V lost 4 bases and J lost 2; bases outside the gene matches: 13. This CDR3 region has 18 residues. The chain joins TRBV5-4 to TRBJ2-3, with 10 bases aligning to TRBD2. The TCR originated in an adult with an advanced solid tumor such as melanoma, head and neck, liver or kidney cancer. The material sequenced was CD4+ or CD8+ T cells sorted from blood, taken in a trial of the OX40 agonist ivuxolimab. This chain's CDR3 is CASSPGRLAGVSTDTQYF. DNA for the CDR3: TGTGCCAGCAGCCCCGGTCGGCTAGCGGGAGTTTCCACAGATACGCAGTATTTT.